Listed here are 13 T cell receptor beta chains from one sample, sequenced in a study of regulatory T cells in long-lasting Graves disease. Arm-PCR of CDR3 regions with iRepertoire HTBI primers generated TCR beta libraries. Using its own MiXCR run on the multiplex PCR reads, TCRdb lists one record per CDR3 protein. The table shows some 400,000 distinct CDR3 sequences, with more than 13% occurring only once. Time point described: newly diagnosed GD, antithyroid drugs for less than 3 months. Extracted RNA from PBMCs served as the source of the TCR library. A further study also used this sample, focusing on T cells in Graves' hyperthyroidism and ophthalmopathy.

The sequenced sample was peripheral blood mononuclear cells (PBMCs), obtained at new diagnosis, from a patient treated with antithyroid drugs. All receptors come from a young woman with Graves disease.

For this clonotype: A read error may explain this, as a much larger clone is one base away. The chain links TRBV12-5 to TRBJ2-3; 14 nucleotides match TRBD2. The CDR3 has 21 residues. Per germline, CDR1 LGHNT and CDR2 FRNRAP. The CDR3 spells CTSGLVTDPIGLAGGTDTQYF. In DNA, the CDR3 is TGTACTAGTGGTTTGGTAACCGACCCAATCGGACTAGCGGGAGGTACAGATACGCAGTATTTT.

This clonotype has at least ten counts. The chain carries TRBV20-1 and TRBJ1-1; D not certain. The ends were cut back, 5 bases at V and 4 bases at J, with 11 bases in the middle. The germline CDR1 and CDR2 sequences are DFQATT and SNEGSKA (reference sequence). CDR3 length: 12 amino acids. The CDR3 bases are TGCAGTGCTGCCTCCGTTAGCACTGAAGCTTTCTTT. It specifies CSAASVSTEAFF.

This clonotype occurred many times. The chain uses TRBV29-1 and TRBJ2-3; 9 nucleotides match TRBD1. V lost 6 bases to trimming and J lost 4 bases; unmatched junction nucleotides: 8. Per the germline V gene, CDR1 is SQVTM and CDR2 is ANQGSEA. This CDR3 has 14 amino acids. CDR3 sequence (DNA): TGCAGCGTGGGGACAGGGAGGAGTGCAGATACGCAGTATTTT. Translation gives CSVGTGRSADTQYF.

This clonotype was seen at least ten times. The chain recombines TRBV7-3 with TRBJ1-1; TRBD1 might be the D (5 bases). This CDR3 contains 16 residues. Trimming pared 1 base from V and 0 bases from J, leaving 12 bases between. Germline CDR1 reads SGHTA; CDR2 reads FQGTGA. CDR3: CASSLIRGVMNTEAFF. DNA for the CDR3: TGTGCCAGCAGCTTAATAAGGGGAGTCATGAACACTGAAGCTTTCTTT.

This clonotype was recorded many times. The chain carries TRBV5-1 and TRBJ1-4; TRBD1 might be the D (5 bases). From germline, CDR1 is SGHRS and CDR2 YFSETQ. The V gene lost 0 bases and the J gene lost 7 bases, with 13 bases spanning the gap. There are 15 residues in the CDR3. In DNA form, the CDR3 reads TGCGCCAGCAGCTTGGCGGGGCCAACTGGTGAAAAACTGTTTTTT. It translates to CASSLAGPTGEKLFF. The full variable domain, in which reference TRBV5-1 and TRBJ1-4 provide the parts outside the CDR3, is KAGVTQTPRYLIKTRGQQVTLSCSPISGHRSVSWYQQTPGQGLQFLFEYFSETQRNKGNFPGRFSGRQFSNSRSEMNVSTLELGDSALYLCASSLAGPTGEKLFFGSGTQLSVL.

This clonotype was observed at least ten times. The chain joins TRBV3-1 to TRBJ2-1; TRBD2 matches at 14 bases. Trimming took 3 bases from V and 5 from J; bases not matched to a gene: 12. In germline, CDR1 is LGHDT, CDR2 YNNKEL (reference sequence). The CDR3 contains 19 residues. The CDR3 DNA reads TGTGCCAGCAGCCAGGGCCCCGGGACTAGCGGGAGAAGGGACAATGAGCAGTTCTTC. Its translation: CASSQGPGTSGRRDNEQFF.

This clonotype was observed many times. The chain combines TRBV6-2 or TRBV6-3 with TRBJ2-3, with 9 positions matching TRBD2. J lost 0 bases, V lost 6 bases, and 16 bases had no gene match. Germline CDR1 is MNHEY and CDR2 is SVGEGT. The CDR3 runs 19 residues. The CDR3 region is CASRRREGLFPSSTDTQYF. DNA of the CDR3: TGTGCCAGCAGACGGCGGGAGGGCCTTTTTCCTTCTAGCACAGATACGCAGTATTTT.

This clonotype was recorded at least ten times. V gene TRBV24-1 combines with J gene TRBJ1-4; D is undetermined. The CDR3 totals 13 residues. The germline CDR1 and CDR2 sequences are KGHDR and SFDVKD. The germline V and J ends were trimmed by 4 bases and 10 bases, with 12 bases remaining between them. CDR3 sequence: CATSDREGGKLFF. The CDR3 nucleotides are TGTGCCACCAGTGACCGGGAGGGAGGAAAACTGTTTTTT.

The rearrangement links TRBV7-9 to TRBJ2-5, with D perhaps TRBD2 (6 bases). There are 15 residues in the CDR3. The germline V gene has CDR1 SEHNR and CDR2 FQNEAQ (reference sequence). The V end lost 4 bases, the J end lost 1 base, and 13 bases lay between the germline ends. The CDR3 sequence: CASSSAPSAQETQYF. The CDR3 DNA is TGTGCCAGCAGCTCCGCCCCTAGCGCCCAAGAGACCCAGTACTTC.

CDR3 residues: CASSAASATTDTQYF. The DNA of the CDR3 is TGTGCCAGCAGCGCAGCTAGCGCCACCACAGATACGCAGTATTTT. J is TRBJ2-3 and V is TRBV9; the D gene is possibly TRBD2 (6 bases). Germline CDR1 and CDR2: SGDLS and YYNGEE. Trimming removed 3 bases from V and 2 bases from J, with 13 bases in between. The length of the CDR3 is 15 residues.

The chain has TRBV3-1 and TRBJ2-7; 10 bases align to TRBD1. Germline trimming cut 2 bases from V and 5 bases from J; bases unmatched to any gene: 6. The CDR3 runs to 15 residues. Germline V lookup: CDR1 LGHDT, CDR2 YNNKEL (reference sequence). The CDR3 region is CASSQPGQGSDEQYF. CDR3 DNA: TGTGCCAGCAGCCAACCGGGACAGGGGTCCGACGAGCAGTACTTC.

CDR3 nucleotides: TGTGCCAGCAACCCGGGGAGCGGAGCCAACGTCCTGACTTTC. This codes for CASNPGSGANVLTF. The chain joins TRBV6-1 to TRBJ2-6, with a possible D match to TRBD2 (5 bases). This CDR3 has 14 amino acids. CDR1 and CDR2 (germline): MNHNS, SASEGT. V dropped 7 bases and J dropped 7 bases, with 14 bases sitting between them.

In this sample, this clonotype turned up many times. This rearrangement joins TRBV27 to TRBJ2-4; possibly TRBD2 for D (5 bases). The germline CDR1 and CDR2 sequences are MNHEY and SMNVEV (reference sequence). V lost 4 bases and J lost 0, with 16 bases in between. The CDR3 runs 17 residues. CDR3 coding DNA: TGTGCCAGCAGTTCCAGCTGGGTAGGACTAGCCAAAAACATTCAGTACTTC. This encodes CASSSSWVGLAKNIQYF.